The 27 T cell receptor beta chains in this list originate from one sample, sequenced in a study of blood T cell repertoires in COVID-19. The data were produced by immunoSEQ multiplex PCR, yet TCRdb's version contains in-frame clones alone and is incomplete. Counted here are about 480,000 clones, roughly 90% occurring once; the ten biggest clones make up less than 2%. The sample comprised PBMCs or T cells enriched from blood (not recorded which). The source is a woman aged 40 to 50 who had recovered from COVID-19.

This chain joins TRBV19 and TRBJ1-3; D is ambiguous. V was clipped by 4 bases and J by 0 bases, with 7 bases between them. Germline V CDR1 and CDR2: LNHDA, SQIVND (reference sequence). The CDR3 is 14 residues long. CDR3 in amino acids: CASSNEFSGNTIYF. The DNA for the CDR3 is TGTGCCAGTAGTAATGAGTTCTCTGGAAACACCATATATTTT. Looking up the rest from reference TRBV19 and TRBJ1-3 gives the full variable domain: DGGITQSPKYLFRKEGQNVTLSCEQNLNHDAMYWYRQDPGQGLRLIYYSQIVNDFQKGDIAEGYSVSREKKESFPLTVTSAQKNPTAFYLCASSNEFSGNTIYFGEGSWLTVV.

This clone was detected a few times. The CDR3 DNA is TGTGCCATCAGTGGAGGACAGGTCTACAATGAGCAGTTCTTC. Translation: CAISGGQVYNEQFF. This rearrangement joins TRBV10-3 to TRBJ2-1, with 7 bases matching TRBD1. This CDR3 is built from 14 residues. Germline V gene data show CDR1 as ENHRY and CDR2 as SYGVKD. V shed 4 bases, J shed 3 bases, and the junction held 3 bases outside the gene matches.

The chain joins TRBV21-1 to TRBJ1-1; TRBD1, as called in the table, went unchecked against the DNA. TRBV21-1 is flagged as a pseudogene. CDR3 length equals 11 residues. CDR3 sequence: CATIRTDKAFF. In DNA form, the CDR3 reads TGTGCCACAATAAGGACAGATAAAGCTTTCTTT.

The chain combines TRBV29-1 with TRBJ2-3, with 11 bases lining up with TRBD2. V dropped 3 bases and J dropped 0; count of bases not matched to a gene: 11. The germline CDR1 and CDR2 sequences are SQVTM and ANQGSEA. The CDR3 runs to 18 residues. The CDR3 region is CSVEGLSGRAASTDTQYF. The CDR3, as DNA: TGCAGCGTTGAGGGGCTTAGCGGGAGGGCCGCTAGCACAGATACGCAGTATTTT.

The chain joins TRBV27 to TRBJ1-2; TRBD1 is a possible D gene (6 bases). Trimming cost V 5 bases and J 0 bases, with 25 bases left between them. Germline CDR1 MNHEY, CDR2 SMNVEV (reference sequence). The CDR3 is 19 residues long. In DNA, the CDR3 is TGTGCCAGCAGTGCCCGGACAGCTTCATATCTCCTATCTAACTATGGCTACACCTTC. It codes for CASSARTASYLLSNYGYTF.

V usage is TRBV20-1 and J usage is TRBJ1-6; 7 nucleotides align to TRBD1. Germline loops: CDR1 DFQATT, CDR2 SNEGSKA (reference sequence). Trimming took 3 bases from V and 8 from J; bases not matched to a gene: 16. This CDR3 has 17 amino acids. The CDR3 is CSASATGFTQWYSPLHF. In DNA form, the CDR3 reads TGCAGTGCTAGTGCGACAGGGTTTACCCAGTGGTATTCACCCCTCCACTTT.

The V call is TRBV11-3, the J call TRBJ2-7, with 8 bases aligning to TRBD2. Germline CDR1 reads SGHNT; CDR2 reads YENEEA. The CDR3 consists of 16 residues. V was clipped by 0 bases and J by 5 bases; unmatched bases: 9. The CDR3 loop reads CASSLDSPGRGNEQYF. Here the CDR3 DNA reads TGTGCCAGCAGCTTAGATTCCCCCGGGAGGGGAAACGAGCAGTACTTC.

This clone was recorded once. This rearrangement joins TRBV7-2 to TRBJ2-1; 8 bases align to TRBD2. CDR3 size: 15 residues. Losses at the gene ends were 5 bases for V and 4 bases for J; bases not matched to a gene: 7. Germline loops: CDR1 SGHTA, CDR2 FQGNSA. The CDR3 loop is CASSQASGLYNEQFF. The CDR3 DNA reads as TGTGCCAGCAGCCAAGCTAGCGGGCTGTACAATGAGCAGTTCTTC. The full variable domain, completed using reference TRBV7-2 and TRBJ2-1, is GAGVSQSPSNKVTEKGKDVELRCDPISGHTALYWYRQSLGQGLEFLIYFQGNSAPDKSGLPSDRFSAERTGGSVSTLTIQRTQQEDSAVYLCASSQASGLYNEQFFGPGTRLTVL.

This clone was found a few times. V and J are TRBV5-4 and TRBJ1-1, with D possibly being TRBD1 (5 bases). Germline V gene lookup returns CDR1 SGHNT and CDR2 YYREEE (reference sequence). The CDR3 is 17 residues long. V shed 4 bases and J shed 3 bases, with 22 bases lying between them. The CDR3 loop reads CASSPNPARGTYTEAFF. The CDR3 DNA is TGTGCCAGCAGCCCAAACCCGGCCCGGGGGACCTACACTGAAGCTTTCTTT.

In DNA form, the CDR3 reads TGTGCCAGCAGCAGGGATTTGAGGACTGAAGCTTTCTTT. It specifies CASSRDLRTEAFF. V is TRBV6-4 and J is TRBJ1-1; possible D gene TRBD1, 5 bases. The CDR3 consists of 13 residues. Germline V gene data show CDR1 as MRHNA and CDR2 as SNTAGT. V was shortened by 6 bases and J by 5 bases, with 13 bases between the two germline ends.

The genes are TRBV5-1 and TRBJ2-5, with D perhaps TRBD2 (5 bases). The CDR3 loop spans 16 amino acids. V was pared by 0 bases and J by 3 bases, with 15 bases between. CDR1 SGHRS and CDR2 YFSETQ come from the germline V gene. The CDR3 DNA is TGCGCCAGCAGCTTGGATTCCCTAGCCGAAGAAGAGACCCAGTACTTC. Translating gives CASSLDSLAEEETQYF.

This clone was detected only once. The CDR3: CASSRVSYNEQFF. Here the CDR3 DNA reads TGTGCCAGCTCGCGGGTCAGCTACAATGAGCAGTTCTTC. J is TRBJ2-1 and V is TRBV5-5; D possibly corresponds to TRBD2 (5 bases). The CDR3 contains 13 residues. The germline gives CDR1 SGHKS, CDR2 YYEKEE (reference sequence). The V end lost 7 bases, the J end lost 3 bases, and 11 bases lay between the germline ends. Variable domain in full (rest from reference TRBV5-5 and TRBJ2-1): DAGVTQSPTHLIKTRGQQVTLRCSPISGHKSVSWYQQVLGQGPQFIFQYYEKEERGRGNFPDRFSARQFPNYSSELNVNALLLGDSALYLCASSRVSYNEQFFGPGTRLTVL.

This sequence joins TRBV5-5 and TRBJ2-1; TRBD1 agrees at 10 bases. Per germline, CDR1 SGHKS and CDR2 YYEKEE (reference sequence). The CDR3 runs to 14 residues. V was pared by 4 bases and J by 7 bases, with 5 bases of the junction left unmatched. In DNA, the CDR3 is TGTGCCAGCAGCCCGGGACAGGGGTTAAATGAGCAGTTCTTC. Its protein is CASSPGQGLNEQFF.

This chain connects TRBV3-1 (or the pseudogene TRBV3-2) to TRBJ2-1; no reliable D call. Germline CDR1 is LGHDT and CDR2 is YNNKEL (reference sequence). This CDR3 region has 15 residues. The V gene lost 1 base and the J gene lost 8 bases, with 15 bases spanning the gap. The CDR3 nucleotides read TGTGCCAGCAGCCAAGGAGTAGAAAGCGTCCATGAGCAGTTCTTC. This gives the protein CASSQGVESVHEQFF.

This clone was seen once. The chain joins TRBV6-5 to TRBJ1-1; possible D gene TRBD1, 6 bases. V was cut by 6 bases and J by 2 bases, with 10 bases left in between. This CDR3 region has 13 residues. Germline assignment: CDR1 MNHEY and CDR2 SVGAGI. The CDR3 nucleotides are TGTGCCAGCAGCGGGACACCTAACACTGAAGCTTTCTTT. This translates into CASSGTPNTEAFF.

The chain employs TRBV5-1 and TRBJ1-1; 9 positions agree with TRBD1. With V trimmed by 0 bases and J by 5 bases, 5 bases remained unmatched. CDR1 SGHRS and CDR2 YFSETQ come from the germline V gene. This CDR3 is 15 amino acids long. CDR3 sequence reads: CASSLAGTGRTEAFF. DNA of the CDR3: TGCGCCAGCAGCTTGGCCGGGACAGGGAGGACTGAAGCTTTCTTT. Combining the CDR3 with reference TRBV5-1 and TRBJ1-1 gives the whole variable domain KAGVTQTPRYLIKTRGQQVTLSCSPISGHRSVSWYQQTPGQGLQFLFEYFSETQRNKGNFPGRFSGRQFSNSRSEMNVSTLELGDSALYLCASSLAGTGRTEAFFGQGTRLTVV.

In its sample, this clone was seen once. This rearrangement joins TRBV4-3 to TRBJ2-6; D is undetermined. CDR3 length: 18 amino acids. CDR1 and CDR2 (germline): LGHNA, YSLEER. V was cut by 0 bases and J by 0 bases, with 12 bases left in between. The CDR3, as DNA: TGCGCCAGCAGCCAAGAGGGCAGGCTTGACTCTGGGGCCAACGTCCTGACTTTC. Protein sequence: CASSQEGRLDSGANVLTF.

The chain carries TRBV7-9 and TRBJ2-2; D is possibly TRBD2 (6 bases). The germline gives CDR1 SEHNR, CDR2 FQNEAQ (reference sequence). V gave up 9 bases and J gave up 4 bases, with 15 bases separating them. The CDR3 is 14 residues long. CDR3 sequence: CARQKEGTTGELFF. Here the CDR3 DNA reads TGTGCCAGACAGAAGGAGGGGACCACCGGGGAGCTGTTTTTT.

This rearrangement joins TRBV7-9 to TRBJ2-3, with TRBD2 as a possible D gene (6 bases). The CDR3 is 16 amino acids. Germline-derived CDR1 and CDR2 are SEHNR and FQNEAQ (reference sequence). V shed 5 bases and J shed 4 bases, with 19 bases lying between them. This chain's CDR3 is CASSGGLARVADTQYF. CDR3 nucleotide sequence: TGTGCCAGCAGCGGCGGGCTAGCGCGAGTCGCAGATACGCAGTATTTT.

The CDR3: CASIQGNGEKLFF. In DNA form, the CDR3 reads TGTGCCAGCATTCAGGGAAATGGCGAAAAACTGTTTTTT. This sequence joins TRBV2 and TRBJ1-4; possibly TRBD1 for D (5 bases). The germline CDR1 and CDR2 sequences are SNHLY and FYNNEI. Trimming removed 7 bases at V and 8 bases at J, with 14 bases between. The CDR3 is made up of 13 amino acids. Variable domain in full (rest from reference TRBV2 and TRBJ1-4): EPEVTQTPSHQVTQMGQEVILRCVPISNHLYFYWYRQILGQKVEFLVSFYNNEISEKSEIFDDQFSVERPDGSNFTLKIRSTKLEDSAMYFCASIQGNGEKLFFGSGTQLSVL.

The genes are TRBV19 and TRBJ1-4; TRBD1 matches 7 bases. The CDR3 covers 14 residues. Germline assignment: CDR1 LNHDA and CDR2 SQIVND (reference sequence). The V segment lost 7 bases and the J segment 4 bases; nucleotides outside the gene matches: 6. The CDR3 region has the DNA TGTGCCAGTAAAAGCCGGGACAGTAATGAAAAACTGTTTTTT. This sequence encodes CASKSRDSNEKLFF.

This clone was recorded only once. The chain is built from TRBV19 and TRBJ1-1; TRBD1 matches at 7 bases. The CDR3 consists of 12 residues. J lost 7 bases, V lost 7 bases, and 6 bases had no gene match. Germline values: CDR1 LNHDA, CDR2 SQIVND (reference sequence). The CDR3 loop is CASTRTGVEAFF. Here the CDR3 DNA reads TGTGCCAGTACCAGGACAGGAGTTGAAGCTTTCTTT.

The rearrangement joins TRBV18 to TRBJ1-2; D gene unclear. Looked up from germline, CDR1 is KGHSH and CDR2 is LQKENI. This CDR3 region has 13 residues. V lost 6 bases and J lost 7, with 15 bases in between. The CDR3 sequence: CASSLGSSGGYTF. The CDR3 DNA reads TGTGCCAGCTCCCTCGGGTCGTCCGGTGGCTACACCTTC. The variable domain in full, completed from reference TRBV18 and TRBJ1-2, reads NAGVMQNPRHLVRRRGQEARLRCSPMKGHSHVYWYRQLPEEGLKFMVYLQKENIIDESGMPKERFSAEFPKEGPSILRIQQVVRGDSAAYFCASSLGSSGGYTFGSGTRLTVV.

In DNA form, the CDR3 reads TGCGCCAGCAGCCAAGATCTTAGCGTCCCGACGGGGCAGTTCTTC. Its translation: CASSQDLSVPTGQFF. The chain combines TRBV4-3 with TRBJ2-1, with D possibly matching TRBD2 (5 bases). The germline CDR1 and CDR2 sequences are LGHNA and YSLEER. V was clipped by 0 bases and J by 12 bases, with 18 bases between them. The CDR3 extends over 15 amino acids.

CDR3 sequence reads: CASSLNRRETQYF. The CDR3 region has the DNA TGTGCCAGCAGCTTAAATAGGAGGGAGACCCAGTACTTC. The chain is built from TRBV7-2 and TRBJ2-5, with D possibly matching TRBD2 (5 bases). Germline V lookup: CDR1 SGHTA, CDR2 FQGNSA. Trimming removed 2 bases from V and 5 bases from J, with 9 bases in between. This CDR3 spans 13 amino acids. Supplemented by reference TRBV7-2 and TRBJ2-5, the full variable domain reads GAGVSQSPSNKVTEKGKDVELRCDPISGHTALYWYRQSLGQGLEFLIYFQGNSAPDKSGLPSDRFSAERTGGSVSTLTIQRTQQEDSAVYLCASSLNRRETQYFGPGTRLLVL.

The gene calls are TRBV2 and TRBJ2-2; 7 nucleotides line up with TRBD1. The germline gives CDR1 SNHLY, CDR2 FYNNEI. The CDR3 extends over 15 amino acids. The V segment lost 5 bases and the J segment 6 bases; nucleotides outside the gene matches: 9. Here the CDR3 reads CASSPRTGGAGELFF. In nucleotides, the CDR3 is TGTGCCAGCAGTCCCCGGACAGGAGGTGCCGGGGAGCTGTTTTTT.

The chain employs TRBV19 and TRBJ1-1; 7 bases match TRBD1. Germline trimming cut 9 bases from V and 0 bases from J; bases unmatched to any gene: 4. The V gene's germline CDR1 is LNHDA and CDR2 SQIVND (reference sequence). The CDR3 consists of 13 residues. CDR3 amino acids: CASATGLNTEAFF. In DNA, the CDR3 is TGTGCCAGCGCGACAGGGCTGAACACTGAAGCTTTCTTT.